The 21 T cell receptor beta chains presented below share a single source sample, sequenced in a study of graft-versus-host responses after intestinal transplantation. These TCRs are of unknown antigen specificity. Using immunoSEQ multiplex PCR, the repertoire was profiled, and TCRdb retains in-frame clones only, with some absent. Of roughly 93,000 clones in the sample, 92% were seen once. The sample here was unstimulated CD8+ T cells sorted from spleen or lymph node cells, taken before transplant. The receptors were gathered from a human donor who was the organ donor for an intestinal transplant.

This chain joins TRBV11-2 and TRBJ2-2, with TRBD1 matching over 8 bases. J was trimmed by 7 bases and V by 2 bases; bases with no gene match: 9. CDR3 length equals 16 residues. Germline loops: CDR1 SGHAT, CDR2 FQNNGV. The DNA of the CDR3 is TGTGCCAGCAGCTTATCAGGGGCAGGGGGCTTCGGGGAGCTGTTTTTT. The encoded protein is CASSLSGAGGFGELFF.

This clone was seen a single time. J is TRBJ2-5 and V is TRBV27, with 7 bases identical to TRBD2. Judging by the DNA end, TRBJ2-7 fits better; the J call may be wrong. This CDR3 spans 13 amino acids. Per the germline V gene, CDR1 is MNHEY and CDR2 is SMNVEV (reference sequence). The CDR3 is CASSLGGGYEQYF. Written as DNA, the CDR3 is TGTGCCAGCAGTTTAGGGGGGGGCTACGAGCAGTACTTC.

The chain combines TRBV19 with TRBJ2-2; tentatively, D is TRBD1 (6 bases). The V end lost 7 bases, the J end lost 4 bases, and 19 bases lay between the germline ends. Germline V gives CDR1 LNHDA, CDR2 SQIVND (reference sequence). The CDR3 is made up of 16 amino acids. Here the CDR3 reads CASTPQTGTPTGELFF. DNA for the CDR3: TGTGCCAGTACCCCGCAGACCGGGACACCCACCGGGGAGCTGTTTTTT.

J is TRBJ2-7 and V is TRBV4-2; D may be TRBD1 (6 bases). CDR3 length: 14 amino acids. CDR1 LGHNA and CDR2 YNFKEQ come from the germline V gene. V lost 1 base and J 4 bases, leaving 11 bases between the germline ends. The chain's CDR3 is CASSQAGDGYEQYF. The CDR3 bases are TGTGCCAGCAGCCAAGCAGGGGATGGATACGAGCAGTACTTC.

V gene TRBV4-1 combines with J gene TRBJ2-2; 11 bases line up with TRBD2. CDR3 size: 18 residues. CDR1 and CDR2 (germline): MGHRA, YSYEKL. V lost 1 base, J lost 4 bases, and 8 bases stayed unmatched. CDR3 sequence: CASSQGVAGGLVTGELFF. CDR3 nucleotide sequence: TGCGCCAGCAGCCAAGGGGTAGCGGGGGGGCTCGTCACCGGGGAGCTGTTTTTT.

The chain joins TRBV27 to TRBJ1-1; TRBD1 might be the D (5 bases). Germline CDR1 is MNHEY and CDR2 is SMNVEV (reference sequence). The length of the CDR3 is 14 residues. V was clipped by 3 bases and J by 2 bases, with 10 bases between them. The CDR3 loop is CASSLGQRNTEAFF. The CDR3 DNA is TGTGCCAGCAGTTTGGGGCAGAGAAACACTGAAGCTTTCTTT.

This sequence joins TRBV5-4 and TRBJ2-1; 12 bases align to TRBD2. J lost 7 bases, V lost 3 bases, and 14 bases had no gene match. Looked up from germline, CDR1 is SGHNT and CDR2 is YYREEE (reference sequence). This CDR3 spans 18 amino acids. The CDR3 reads CASSWNSRTSGDENEQFF. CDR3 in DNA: TGTGCCAGCAGCTGGAACTCCCGGACTAGCGGGGATGAAAATGAGCAGTTCTTC.

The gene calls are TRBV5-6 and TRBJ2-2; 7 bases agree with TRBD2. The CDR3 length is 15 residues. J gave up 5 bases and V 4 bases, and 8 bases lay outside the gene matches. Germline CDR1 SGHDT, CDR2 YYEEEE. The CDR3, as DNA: TGTGCCAGCAGCCCTCCAGCGGGGAAGACCGGGGAGCTGTTTTTT. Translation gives CASSPPAGKTGELFF.

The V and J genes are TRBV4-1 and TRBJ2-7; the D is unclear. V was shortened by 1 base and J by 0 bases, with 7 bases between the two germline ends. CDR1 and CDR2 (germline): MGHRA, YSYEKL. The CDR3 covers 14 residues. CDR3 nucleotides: TGCGCCAGCAGCCAAGCCGGGTTCTCCTACGAGCAGTACTTC. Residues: CASSQAGFSYEQYF.

The CDR3 nucleotides are TGTGCCAGCAGTTACTCACATTTTGGGGCCAACGTCCTGACTTTC. It translates to CASSYSHFGANVLTF. V usage is TRBV6-5 and J usage is TRBJ2-6, with D hard to call. The CDR3 is 15 residues long. Germline V gene lookup returns CDR1 MNHEY and CDR2 SVGAGI. Trimming cost V 0 bases and J 3 bases, with 6 bases left between them.

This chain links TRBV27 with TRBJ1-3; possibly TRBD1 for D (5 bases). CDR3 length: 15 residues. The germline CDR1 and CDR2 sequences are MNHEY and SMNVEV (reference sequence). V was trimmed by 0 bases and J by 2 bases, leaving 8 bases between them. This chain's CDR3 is CASSLSAGPGNTIYF. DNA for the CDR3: TGTGCCAGCAGTTTATCGGCAGGGCCTGGAAACACCATATATTTT.

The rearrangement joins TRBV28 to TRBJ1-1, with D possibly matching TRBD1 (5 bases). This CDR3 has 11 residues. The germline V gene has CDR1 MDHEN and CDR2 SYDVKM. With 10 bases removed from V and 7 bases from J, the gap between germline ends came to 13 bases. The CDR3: CAISGGNEAFF. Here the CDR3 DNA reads TGTGCCATCTCGGGGGGGAATGAAGCTTTCTTT.

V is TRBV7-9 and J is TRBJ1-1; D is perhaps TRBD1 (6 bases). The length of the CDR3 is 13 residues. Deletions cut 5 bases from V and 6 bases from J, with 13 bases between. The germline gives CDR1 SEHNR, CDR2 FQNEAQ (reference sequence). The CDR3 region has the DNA TGTGCCAGCAGCCAACAGGGAAGGCCTGAAGCTTTCTTT. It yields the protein CASSQQGRPEAFF.

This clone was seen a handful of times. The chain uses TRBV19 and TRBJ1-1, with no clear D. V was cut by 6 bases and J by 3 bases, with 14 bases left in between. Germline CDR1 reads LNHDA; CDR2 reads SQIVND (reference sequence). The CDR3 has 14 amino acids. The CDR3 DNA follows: TGTGCCAGTAGCGTCCTCGGCGGGTACACTGAAGCTTTCTTT. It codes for CASSVLGGYTEAFF.

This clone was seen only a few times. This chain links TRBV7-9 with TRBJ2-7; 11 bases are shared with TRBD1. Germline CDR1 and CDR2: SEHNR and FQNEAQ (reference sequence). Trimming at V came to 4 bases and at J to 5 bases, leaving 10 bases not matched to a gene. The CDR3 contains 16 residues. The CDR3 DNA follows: TGTGCCAGCAGCTCAGAGACCGGGACAGGGGGGCACGAGCAGTACTTC. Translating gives CASSSETGTGGHEQYF.

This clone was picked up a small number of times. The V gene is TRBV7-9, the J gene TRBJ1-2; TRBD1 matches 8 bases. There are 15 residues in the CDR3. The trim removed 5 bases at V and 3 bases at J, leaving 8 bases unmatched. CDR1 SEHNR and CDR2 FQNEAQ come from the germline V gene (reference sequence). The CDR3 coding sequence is TGTGCCAGCAGCCGACAGGGGCCCCTGGACTATGGCTACACCTTC. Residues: CASSRQGPLDYGYTF.

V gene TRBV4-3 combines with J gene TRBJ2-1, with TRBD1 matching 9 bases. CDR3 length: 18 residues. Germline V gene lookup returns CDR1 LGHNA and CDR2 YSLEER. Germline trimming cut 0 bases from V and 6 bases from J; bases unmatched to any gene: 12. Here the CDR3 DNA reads TGCGCCAGCAGCCAAGATCTAACGGGACAGGGCGTATTCAATGAGCAGTTCTTC. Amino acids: CASSQDLTGQGVFNEQFF.

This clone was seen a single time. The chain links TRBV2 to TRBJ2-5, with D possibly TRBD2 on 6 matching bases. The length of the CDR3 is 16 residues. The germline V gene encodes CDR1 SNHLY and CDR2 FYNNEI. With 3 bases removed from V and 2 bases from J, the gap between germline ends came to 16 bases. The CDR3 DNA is TGTGCCAGCAGTGAGGGGCTAGCGAAACTACAAGAGACCCAGTACTTC. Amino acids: CASSEGLAKLQETQYF.

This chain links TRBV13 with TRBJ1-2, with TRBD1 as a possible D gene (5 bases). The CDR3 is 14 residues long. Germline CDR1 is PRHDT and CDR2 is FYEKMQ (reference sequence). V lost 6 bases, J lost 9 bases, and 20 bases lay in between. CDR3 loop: CASRLGPGSLRYTF. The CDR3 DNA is TGTGCCAGCAGGTTGGGCCCAGGGTCATTACGCTACACCTTC.

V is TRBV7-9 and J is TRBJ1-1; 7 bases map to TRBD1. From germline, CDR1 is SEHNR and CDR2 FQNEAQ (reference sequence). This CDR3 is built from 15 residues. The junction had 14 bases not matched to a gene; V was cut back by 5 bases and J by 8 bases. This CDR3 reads CASSTGTDVAPEAFF. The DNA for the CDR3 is TGTGCCAGCAGCACCGGGACAGACGTGGCCCCCGAAGCTTTCTTT.

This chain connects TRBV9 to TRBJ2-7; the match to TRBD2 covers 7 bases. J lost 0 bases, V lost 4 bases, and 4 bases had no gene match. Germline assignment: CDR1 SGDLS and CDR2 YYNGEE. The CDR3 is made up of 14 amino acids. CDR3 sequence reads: CASSPPSGSYEQYF. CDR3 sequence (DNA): TGTGCCAGCAGCCCACCTAGCGGCTCCTACGAGCAGTACTTC.